This TCR beta chain was recorded in a study of shared clonotypes between healthy human individuals. The study drew its donors from healthy HIV-negative adults without recent acute infections or vaccinations. Assay execution proceeded at the deep level. Clones were read by immunoSEQ multiplex PCR, and TCRdb kept only the in-frame ones, dropping some. The sample includes about 490,000 clones, 79% of them seen just once. Study-wide findings and caveats: Blood was the only sampled material, and tissue repertoires likely differ.

In its sample, this clone was seen a few times. The antigen is undetermined. CDR1 is MNHNS, CDR2 SASEGT, per germline. This CDR3 is built from 15 residues. V lost 4 bases to trimming and J lost 5 bases; unmatched junction nucleotides: 5. The sample comprised PBMCs. This rearrangement joins TRBV6-1 to TRBJ2-7; the match to TRBD2 covers 13 bases. The sequence came from a middle-aged woman in good health. Some clones in this sample may be carry-over from other donors' samples. CDR3 sequence (DNA): TGTGCCAGCAGTGCTGGACTAGCGGGAGCCCACGAGCAGTACTTC. This encodes CASSAGLAGAHEQYF.